These T cell receptor beta chains were read from a single sample in a study of T cells after yellow fever vaccination. TCRdb re-called the 5' RACE reads with MiXCR, one entry per CDR3 protein. Among about 350,000 distinct CDR3 sequences listed, roughly 10% were seen once. This specimen consisted of PBMCs, obtained on the day of the first yellow fever vaccination. The origin of the receptors is a man younger than 30 who received the YFV17D yellow fever vaccine. Both conserved end residues are part of each CDR3. The order of the fields is J gene, V gene, clone size, D gene, CDR3 DNA, CDR3 protein. D genes are given only for firm matches. Clone size appears in some rows only: once, few, many, or a class for an expanded clone.

>TRBJ2-2|TRBV12-3/TRBV12-4|.|TRBD1
TGTGCCAGCAGCCGGGGACAGGGGGAGTCCGGGGAGCTGTTTTTT
CASSRGQGESGELFF
>TRBJ2-3|TRBV5-4|.|.
TGTGCCAGCAGCTTTTCCGACGGCACAGATACGCAGTATTTT
CASSFSDGTDTQYF
>TRBJ2-5|TRBV6-2/TRBV6-3|.|.
TGTGCCAGCAGTGCCGCTAGGAAGACCCAGTACTTC
CASSAARKTQYF
>TRBJ1-5|TRBV20-1|.|.
TGCAGTGCGGAGAGCGATCGCGATCAGCCCCAGCATTTT
CSAESDRDQPQHF
>TRBJ2-2|TRBV11-2|.|.
TGTGCCAGCAGGCCCCGAGGGCGCCACACCGGGGAGCTGTTTTTT
CASRPRGRHTGELFF
>TRBJ2-6|TRBV7-9|.|.
TGTGCCAGAGGCGAGGGATCATCTCTGGGTGCCAACGTCCTGACTTTC
CARGEGSSLGANVLTF
>TRBJ2-1|TRBV4-3|.|TRBD1
TGCGCCAGCAGCCAGGGATCCGGGACAGCTGAGAATGAGCAGTTCTTC
CASSQGSGTAENEQFF
>TRBJ2-5|TRBV24-1|few|TRBD2
TGTGCCACCAAGGGACTAGCCGGTGAGACCCAGTACTTC
CATKGLAGETQYF
>TRBJ1-5|TRBV4-3|.|.
TGCGCCAGCAGCCAAGTCGTGGCGGATCAGCCCCAGCATTTT
CASSQVVADQPQHF
>TRBJ1-2|TRBV2|many|TRBD1
TGTGCCAGCAGTGGGACAGGGGGCGGCTACACCTTC
CASSGTGGGYTF
>TRBJ1-5|TRBV6-1|.|.
TGTGCCAGCAGCCTCGGGACGGACAATCAGCCCCAGCATTTT
CASSLGTDNQPQHF
>TRBJ1-1|TRBV27|.|.
TGTGCCAGCAGTTTATCTGGAAGCACCCCCACTGAAGCTTTCTTT
CASSLSGSTPTEAFF
>TRBJ2-3|TRBV4-1|.|TRBD2
TGCGCCAGCAGCCAAGGGCTAGCGGGGGCCATCACAGATACGCAGTATTTT
CASSQGLAGAITDTQYF
>TRBJ2-5|TRBV29-1|many|.
TGCAGCGCCGAACGGGGGGCCCCAGAGACCCAGTACTTC
CSAERGAPETQYF
>TRBJ2-7|TRBV20-1|few|TRBD1
TGCAGTGCTAGAGCTAGGGACAGGGGATACGAGCAGTACTTC
CSARARDRGYEQYF
>TRBJ2-7|TRBV5-4|few|.
TGTGCCAGCAGCTTGAGAGGCAGGGAATTCGACGAGCAGTACTTC
CASSLRGREFDEQYF
>TRBJ2-1|TRBV27|.|.
TGTGCCAGCAGTCCGACGTACAGCCTCGAGCAGTTCTTC
CASSPTYSLEQFF
>TRBJ2-2|TRBV27|many|.
TGTGCCAGCAGCCAGATCGGACAGTGGAACACCGGGGAGCTGTTTTTT
CASSQIGQWNTGELFF
>TRBJ1-2|TRBV12-3/TRBV12-4|.|.
TGTGCCAGCAAAGGAGGACGGTCAGGGCGCTATGGCTACACCTTC
CASKGGRSGRYGYTF
>TRBJ2-6|TRBV18|few|.
TGTGCCAGCTCACAATCATCGGGATCTGGGGCCAACGTCCTGACTTTC
CASSQSSGSGANVLTF
>TRBJ1-1|TRBV2|.|.
TGTGCCAGCAGTCCCAGGAGCACAGGGACGGGCACTGAAGCTTTCTTT
CASSPRSTGTGTEAFF
>TRBJ1-2|TRBV5-1|few|.
TGCGCCAGCAGCGAGGACAGTTCTTATGGCTACACCTTC
CASSEDSSYGYTF
>TRBJ2-5|TRBV6-5|.|.
TGTGCCAGCAGTTACGGGGGGCGAACCTACCGGCAAGAGACCCAGTACTTC
CASSYGGRTYRQETQYF
>TRBJ1-6|TRBV20-1|few|.
TGCAGTGCTGCCCGGGACTCTGATTCACCCCTCCACTTT
CSAARDSDSPLHF
>TRBJ2-1|TRBV7-8|many|TRBD1
TGTGCCAGCAGCCCCGACAGGGGGTACAATGAGCAGTTCTTC
CASSPDRGYNEQFF
>TRBJ2-3|TRBV5-1|.|TRBD2
TGCGCCAGCAGCTTGAGGGATAGCGGGTCCACAGATACGCAGTATTTT
CASSLRDSGSTDTQYF
>TRBJ1-4|TRBV20-1|few|TRBD1
TGCAGTGCTAGTCGGCAGGGGGGTGAAAAACTGTTTTTT
CSASRQGGEKLFF
>TRBJ2-3|TRBV5-6|few|.
TGTGCCAGCAGCTTGGTAGCCAGGAGGTCAGCAGATACGCAGTATTTT
CASSLVARRSADTQYF
>TRBJ1-3|TRBV10-3|.|TRBD1
TGTGCCACCGGACAGGGGGCGTCCGGAAACACCATATATTTT
CATGQGASGNTIYF
>TRBJ1-1|TRBV12-3/TRBV12-4|few|TRBD1
TGTGCCAGCAGTTTCCGACAGGGACTCTTTGAAGCTTTCTTT
CASSFRQGLFEAFF
>TRBJ2-5|TRBV7-2|few|.
TGTGCCAGCAGCGAAACAGGGCCCCGTATGGCCCAGTACTTC
CASSETGPRMAQYF
>TRBJ2-7|TRBV6-2/TRBV6-3|few|TRBD1
TGTGCCACCGAGCCGGGACAGGGACGTTACGAGCAGTACTTC
CATEPGQGRYEQYF
>TRBJ2-3|TRBV7-3|few|.
TGTGCCAGCAGCTTAGGGGTCAGATTCACAGATACGCAGTATTTT
CASSLGVRFTDTQYF
>TRBJ1-2|TRBV7-9|.|.
TGTGCCAGCAGCTTTAGTGGGGCCGGCGGCTACACCTTC
CASSFSGAGGYTF
>TRBJ2-5|TRBV9|few|.
TGTGCCAGCAGCATCGACCCCCAAGAGACCCAGTACTTC
CASSIDPQETQYF
>TRBJ1-1|TRBV5-4|.|.
TGTGCCAGCAGCTTTGGAGGAGTCAGACCTGAAGCTTTCTTT
CASSFGGVRPEAFF
>TRBJ2-1|TRBV5-4|few|.
TGTGCCAGCAGCTTGGACCCAGCTCCCCCCAATGAGCAGTTCTTC
CASSLDPAPPNEQFF
>TRBJ1-2|TRBV7-2|.|.
TGTGCCAGCAGCTTAGCCTTTCGAGGCTACACCTTC
CASSLAFRGYTF